This T cell receptor beta chain was identified in a study of blood T cell repertoires in COVID-19. Study in general: From the United States, Italy and Spain came samples of acute and convalescent COVID-19. PBMCs, B-cell-depleted T cells, or T cells provided the cDNA or gDNA that made up the material.

In the authors' workflow: Nucleated cell number was recorded as an estimate derived from reference gene primer amplification. Assay used: immunoSEQ multiplex PCR; TCRdb lists only in-frame clones, some missing. For V, J and clone size, that table is used; D and trimming come from the DNA. Of around 140,000 clones listed, about 89% were seen once; the top ten hold less than 3%. In germline, CDR1 is MNHEY, CDR2 SVGAGI. V lost 2 bases, J lost 0 bases, and 10 bases lay in between. The CDR3 is 15 residues long. Material: peripheral blood. The rearrangement joins TRBV6-5 to TRBJ1-1; TRBD1 might be the D (5 bases). The TCR originated in a man aged 60 to 75 with active or convalescent COVID-19. This chain's CDR3 is CASSYREGVNTEAFF. The CDR3 nucleotides are TGTGCCAGCAGTTACAGGGAAGGGGTGAACACTGAAGCTTTCTTT.